This TCR beta chain was profiled in a study of shared clonotypes between healthy human individuals. Study as a whole: Three plates were used per donor for CD4 naive, three for CD4 memory, two for CD8 naive and one for CD8 memory.

Sequenced by immunoSEQ multiplex PCR; TCRdb stores in-frame clones only, minus some. The sample has roughly 640,000 clones; 74% are singletons. The investigators split CD4+ cells into a CD45RA+ naive subset and a CD45RA-negative memory subset. Comments on this clone: Its antigen is not identified. Other DNA sequences in the sample encode the same CDR3.

Study-wide findings and caveats: Non-shared clonotypes showed lower generation probabilities than clonotypes common to all four donors. Depth was large, yet rarefaction showed that sorted-subset sequencing was incomplete.

Sample: memory CD4+ T cells sorted from blood. Regarding subset: CD45RA-negative fraction. The origin of this receptor is a woman aged 30 to 39 in good health.

The CDR3: CASSSGQGEDEQYF. CDR3 DNA sequence: TGCGCCAGCAGCTCGGGACAGGGGGAAGACGAGCAGTACTTC. This sequence joins TRBV5-1 and TRBJ2-7; 11 nucleotides align to TRBD1. The CDR3 totals 14 residues. Per the germline V gene, CDR1 is SGHRS and CDR2 is YFSETQ. Trimming cost V 3 bases and J 5 bases; bases outside gene matches: 4.